The rows below give T cell receptor beta chains drawn from one sample of a study of cytomegalovirus exposure and HLA in healthy donors. Using immunoSEQ multiplex PCR, the repertoire was profiled, and TCRdb retains in-frame clones only, with some absent. The data hold 100,000 to 150,000 clones, with roughly four fifths observed a single time. Sequences were obtained from PBMCs. All receptors come from a woman aged 55-70 years in good health and CMV-seropositive. Each CDR3 is given with its conserved first and last residue. The D gene is left open where the match is weak. Not every row has a clone size; where given, it reads once, few, many or a size class.

size	D	V	J	DNA	CDR3
NA	NA	TRBV13	TRBJ1-1	TGTGCCAGCAGCTCGGGACAACTGAACACTGAAGCTTTCTTT	CASSSGQLNTEAFF
NA	TRBD1	TRBV6-5	TRBJ1-2	TGTGCCAGCTCCCGAGGGGACAGCCATCCCTCTGGCTACACCTTC	CASSRGDSHPSGYTF
NA	NA	TRBV1	TRBJ1-2	TGCACCAGCAGCCTCAGGGACAGGCCCAACTATGGCTACACCTTC	CTSSLRDRPNYGYTF
NA	NA	TRBV18	TRBJ1-1	TGTGCCAGCTCACCGCTCAGAGGGAACACTGAAGCTTTCTTT	CASSPLRGNTEAFF
NA	NA	TRBV6-5	TRBJ2-7	TGTGCCAGCAGTTCTCCGGAGCTCGGCGAGCAGTACTTC	CASSSPELGEQYF
NA	NA	TRBV7-6	TRBJ2-2	TGTGCCAGCAGCTTACGGGGGAAGAACACCGGGGAGCTGTTTTTT	CASSLRGKNTGELFF
NA	NA	TRBV29-1	TRBJ1-1	TGCAGCGTTGCTGACACGAACACTGAAGCTTTCTTT	CSVADTNTEAFF
NA	TRBD2	TRBV7-9	TRBJ2-1	TGTGCCAGCAGCTTCGGGACTAGCAAGTTCTTC	CASSFGTSKFF
once	NA	TRBV5-4	TRBJ2-2	TGTGCCAGCAGCCCCCCGACGGGGAGTCCCGGGGAGCTGTTTTTT	CASSPPTGSPGELFF
NA	TRBD1	TRBV6-1	TRBJ1-2	TGTGCCAGCCGACCGGGACAGGGGATCTACGGCTACACCTTC	CASRPGQGIYGYTF
few	TRBD1	TRBV4-2	TRBJ1-2	TGTGCCAGCAGCCAAGATCGGACAGGGAAGGGCTATGGCTACACCTTC	CASSQDRTGKGYGYTF
NA	TRBD1	TRBV2	TRBJ2-7	TGTGCCAGCAGTGAAGGGGGGACAGCCTACTACGAGCAGTACTTC	CASSEGGTAYYEQYF
NA	TRBD1	TRBV19	TRBJ2-3	TGTGCCAGTAGTGACAGGGGTAGTCCAGATACGCAGTATTTT	CASSDRGSPDTQYF
few	TRBD1	TRBV29-1	TRBJ2-3	TGCAGCGCCACAGTCTGGGGGTGGGGACAGGGGTTTTCAGATACGCAGTATTTT	CSATVWGWGQGFSDTQYF
NA	TRBD2	TRBV19	TRBJ2-3	TGTGCCAGCGGGGACCGGGGGGGATACACAGATACGCAGTATTTT	CASGDRGGYTDTQYF
NA	NA	TRBV7-2	TRBJ2-1	TGTGCCAGCAGCTTACAGGACAATGAGCAGTTCTTC	CASSLQDNEQFF
NA	TRBD2	TRBV7-2	TRBJ2-1	TGTGCCAGCAGCTTAACGTCAATCGGGACTAGAGGTGGGGATGAGCAGTTCTTC	CASSLTSIGTRGGDEQFF
few	NA	TRBV15	TRBJ2-7	TGTGCCACCAGCAGAGATCCCTGGGGAGGCGAGCAGTACTTC	CATSRDPWGGEQYF
NA	TRBD1	TRBV6-1	TRBJ1-5	TGTGCCAGCAGTGCAAACCGGGACAGGGGAGGACAGCCCCAGCATTTT	CASSANRDRGGQPQHF
once	TRBD1	TRBV18	TRBJ2-1	TGTGCCAGCTCAACGCCCGGGACAGTTTACAATGAGCAGTTCTTC	CASSTPGTVYNEQFF
NA	TRBD1	TRBV9	TRBJ1-6	TGTGCCAGCAGCCACCGAAGGACAGGGGGTTCACCCCTCCACTTT	CASSHRRTGGSPLHF
NA	NA	TRBV14	TRBJ2-3	TGTGCCAGCAGCCAAGGCGAAGAGGGAATAGATACGCAGTATTTT	CASSQGEEGIDTQYF
NA	NA	TRBV30	TRBJ1-5	TGTGCCTGGAGTGTTCAGGGTGCTCAGCCCCAGCATTTT	CAWSVQGAQPQHF
NA	NA	TRBV19	TRBJ1-4	TGTGCCAGTAGTAAGACAAACAGCAATGAAAAACTGTTTTTT	CASSKTNSNEKLFF
once	NA	TRBV5-6	TRBJ1-1	TGTGCCAGCAGCTTGGATGTACGGTCCAGGGCCGCTTTCTTT	CASSLDVRSRAAFF
NA	NA	TRBV18	TRBJ1-5	TGTGCCAGCTCTAAGTCGGGGGAAGGAACCCAGCCCCAGCATTTT	CASSKSGEGTQPQHF
NA	NA	TRBV18	TRBJ2-7	TGTGCCAGCTCAGCCATAGGGGCCGGCTCCTACGAGCAGTACTTC	CASSAIGAGSYEQYF
NA	TRBD2	TRBV7-2	TRBJ2-7	TGTGCCAGCAGCTTTACCGGGACTACGGGCGAGCAGTACTTC	CASSFTGTTGEQYF
NA	NA	TRBV5-1	TRBJ2-2	TGCGCCAGCAGCTTGGATCGTTACGGGGGCACCGGGGAGCTGTTTTTT	CASSLDRYGGTGELFF
NA	NA	TRBV2	TRBJ2-7	TGTGCCAGCAGTGATGGGGCGCCCTACGAGCAGTACTTC	CASSDGAPYEQYF
NA	NA	TRBV7-6	TRBJ2-3	TGTGCCAGCAGCAAGAAGACAGAAGTCACAGATACGCAGTATTTT	CASSKKTEVTDTQYF
NA	NA	TRBV6-5	TRBJ1-2	TGTGCCAGCAGTCCTACCACGTCTTACTATGGCTACACCTTC	CASSPTTSYYGYTF
NA	TRBD1	TRBV11-2	TRBJ2-2	TGTGCCAGCAGCTGGTCCCACCGGGACAGAAACACCGGGGAGCTGTTTTTT	CASSWSHRDRNTGELFF
NA	NA	TRBV7-2	TRBJ2-1	TGTGCCAGCAGCTTATGGGCACTAAAAACAGGGTTGAACTACAATGAGCAGTTCTTC	CASSLWALKTGLNYNEQFF
once	NA	TRBV4-3	TRBJ2-3	TGCGCCAGCAGCCAAGACGTCCCGGGGTGGTCACAAGATACGCAGTATTTT	CASSQDVPGWSQDTQYF
NA	TRBD2	TRBV7-6	TRBJ2-2	TGTGCCAGCAGCATGCGGACTAGCGGGGGGGCAAACACCGGGGAGCTGTTTTTT	CASSMRTSGGANTGELFF
NA	NA	TRBV4-1	TRBJ2-5	TGCGCCAGCAGCCAAGGGACAGTCTACTCCCAAGAGACCCAGTACTTC	CASSQGTVYSQETQYF
NA	TRBD1	TRBV19	TRBJ1-4	TGTGCCAGTAGTATACCCACAGGGGGCGCGGAAAAACTGTTTTTT	CASSIPTGGAEKLFF
NA	TRBD1	TRBV7-2	TRBJ1-1	TGTGCCAGCAGCTCCCCGCCCAACAGGGGGCGAGGAAAAGCTTTCTTT	CASSSPPNRGRGKAFF
few	NA	TRBV7-9	TRBJ1-4	TGTGCCAGCAGTAAACAGGGTACCTTCGGGGTGGGTGAAAAACTGTTTTTT	CASSKQGTFGVGEKLFF
NA	TRBD1	TRBV4-2	TRBJ1-2	TGTGCCAGCAGCTCCAGCGGGTTGACAGGGTATGGCTACACCTTC	CASSSSGLTGYGYTF
NA	NA	TRBV10-3	TRBJ2-5	TGTGCCATCAGGAGGGATTTGGGAGAGACCCAGTACTTC	CAIRRDLGETQYF